Below, 5 T cell receptor beta chains from the same sample are listed, as sequenced in a study of graft-versus-host responses after intestinal transplantation. Data came from immunoSEQ multiplex PCR; TCRdb stores just in-frame clones and leaves some out. The sample contains around 7,400 clones, roughly 72% of which appear only once. Lymphocytes from graft epithelium and lamina propria were isolated. This specimen was ileum tissue, taken approximately 55 days after transplant. Source of these receptors: a human patient who received an intestinal transplant, so some T cells may come from the graft donor.

This chain links TRBV5-1 with TRBJ2-3; 8 bases line up with TRBD2. This CDR3 contains 16 residues. Germline loops: CDR1 SGHRS, CDR2 YFSETQ. The J segment lost 1 base and the V segment lost 2 bases, leaving 6 bases of the junction unmatched. The DNA for the CDR3 is TGCGCCAGCAGCTTCGGCCCGGGGGGGGGCACAGATACGCAGTATTTT. As protein: CASSFGPGGGTDTQYF.

A note on this clone: Mismatch with germline at one junction end may stem from a read error. The chain carries TRBV7-7 and TRBJ2-1; 8 bases align to TRBD2. The V gene's germline CDR1 is SSHAT and CDR2 FNYEAQ (reference sequence). This CDR3 has 16 residues. The CDR3 is CASSLGAGGLYNEQFF. For the CDR3, the DNA is TGTGCTAGCAGCTTAGGGGCGGGGGGCCTCTACAATGAGCAGTTCTTC.

This clone showed up just once. The chain carries TRBV11-3 and TRBJ2-7, with TRBD1 matching over 9 bases. Germline CDR1 reads SGHNT; CDR2 reads YENEEA. J gave up 0 bases and V 8 bases, and 14 bases lay outside the gene matches. This CDR3 comprises 17 residues. The CDR3 is CASGSNPRDRDSYEQYV. For the CDR3, the DNA is TGTGCCAGCGGATCCAACCCACGGGACAGGGACTCCTACGAGCAGTACGTC.

The chain joins TRBV6-5 to TRBJ1-1; weak D call: TRBD1 (5 bases). The germline V gene encodes CDR1 MNHEY and CDR2 SVGAGI. V shed 10 bases and J shed 4 bases, with 10 bases lying between them. The CDR3 is 11 residues long. CDR3 sequence (DNA): TGTGCCACGACAGTTGCCACTGAAGCTTTCTTT. It codes for CATTVATEAFF.

This clone was seen only a few times. The chain employs TRBV10-3 and TRBJ1-2; 9 bases fit TRBD1. Germline CDR1 is ENHRY and CDR2 is SYGVKD. J gave up 8 bases and V 7 bases, and 17 bases lay outside the gene matches. This CDR3 is built from 16 residues. The CDR3 sequence: CAITPSGTGQVKGYTF. The CDR3 DNA sequence: TGTGCCATCACCCCCTCGGGGACAGGGCAAGTTAAGGGCTACACCTTC.